Listed below are T cell receptor beta chains from one sample, sequenced in a study of T cells in Graves' hyperthyroidism and ophthalmopathy. Via MiXCR, TCRdb re-called the multiplex PCR reads, giving one row per CDR3 protein. Found here are over 500,000 distinct CDR3 sequences, 46% of them singletons; the top ten hold about 45%. Input material: peripheral blood or thyroid tissue (not recorded which). These TCRs come from an adult woman with Graves' disease, either hyperthyroidism or ophthalmopathy (not recorded which). Both conserved end residues are part of each CDR3. The order of the fields is D gene, V gene, clone size, J gene, CDR3 DNA, CDR3 protein. D genes are given only for firm matches. Not every row has a clone size; where given, it reads once, few, many or a size class.

NA	TRBV25-1	few	TRBJ1-2	TGTGCCAGCAGTGGGGGGGTCGGGTACTATGGCTACACCTTC	CASSGGVGYYGYTF
TRBD1	TRBV7-2	many	TRBJ1-5	TGTGCCAGCAGCGTGGACAGGTCCCTCGGGCCCCAGCATTTT	CASSVDRSLGPQHF
NA	TRBV4-1	once	TRBJ2-7	TGCGCCAGCAGCCCTCGACCCCAGGGGAACTCCTACGAGCAGTACTTC	CASSPRPQGNSYEQYF
TRBD2	TRBV7-8	many	TRBJ2-5	TGTGCCAGCAGCTTCGGGGGGAGGGTTGCTCAAGAGACCCAGTACTTC	CASSFGGRVAQETQYF
NA	TRBV7-3	once	TRBJ1-4	TGTGCCAGCAGCTTGACTAGCGGGAATGAAAAACTGTTTTTT	CASSLTSGNEKLFF
NA	TRBV6-6	NA	TRBJ2-5	TGTGCCAGCAGTTTTTCTGGGGCAGGGATGGCCCAGTACTTC	CASSFSGAGMAQYF
TRBD1	TRBV6-5	NA	TRBJ1-6	TGTGCCAGCAGTTACCCGGGACAGGGCTGGAATTCACCCCTCCACTTT	CASSYPGQGWNSPLHF
NA	TRBV10-3	NA	TRBJ1-1	TGTGCCATCAGTGAGCTAGACAGGCGAACTGAAGCTTTCTTT	CAISELDRRTEAFF
TRBD1	TRBV10-1	NA	TRBJ1-1	TGTGCCAGCAGCCAAGATAAGGGGGCCACTGAAGCTTTCTTT	CASSQDKGATEAFF
NA	TRBV6-2/TRBV6-3	few	TRBJ2-5	TGTGCCAGCAGTTACTCAACGGGCGCTCAAGAGACCCAGTACTTC	CASSYSTGAQETQYF
NA	TRBV4-3	many	TRBJ2-5	TGCGCCAGCAGCCAAGACCGTCAAGAGACCCAGTACTTC	CASSQDRQETQYF
TRBD1	TRBV10-3	NA	TRBJ1-2	TGTGCCATCACTCCAGGGGGAAGTGGCTACACCTTC	CAITPGGSGYTF
TRBD1	TRBV6-5	NA	TRBJ2-2	TGTGCCAGCAGCTTCCTCCGGGGACAGGGTTTGTCCGGGGAGCTGTTTTTT	CASSFLRGQGLSGELFF
NA	TRBV4-1	NA	TRBJ1-1	TGCGCCAGCAGCTCCCTCGGGCGCCACACTGAAGCTTTCTTT	CASSSLGRHTEAFF
TRBD2	TRBV7-2	NA	TRBJ2-5	TGTGCCAGCATCGGAGGAAGCGGGAACAACCAAGAGACCCAGTACTTC	CASIGGSGNNQETQYF
TRBD2	TRBV11-2	many	TRBJ2-2	TGTGCCAGCAGGGTCGCACTAGCGGTCACCGGGGAGCTGTTTTTT	CASRVALAVTGELFF
TRBD1	TRBV19	many	TRBJ1-5	TGTGCCAGTAGGATCAGGGGGCGTTATCAGCCCCAGCATTTT	CASRIRGRYQPQHF
NA	TRBV7-9	NA	TRBJ1-5	TGTGCCAGCAGCTCCTTAGGCAGCAATCAGCCCCAGCATTTT	CASSSLGSNQPQHF
NA	TRBV15	few	TRBJ2-7	TGTGCCACCAGCAGAGATAGGCTCTGGGCAGAGCAGTACTTC	CATSRDRLWAEQYF
NA	TRBV9	NA	TRBJ2-7	TGTGCCAGCAGCGCCGCATCGACTGGGAGCGAGCAGTACTTC	CASSAASTGSEQYF
NA	TRBV29-1	many	TRBJ1-1	TGCAGCGCTGCCTACATCGATGAAGCTTTCTTT	CSAAYIDEAFF
NA	TRBV7-3	NA	TRBJ2-7	TGTGCCAGCAGTACCCCCGGAAGAACCTACGAGCAGTACTTC	CASSTPGRTYEQYF
NA	TRBV7-8	many	TRBJ1-6	TGTGCCAGCAGCTTACAGGGAGGGTGGAATTCACCCCTCCACTTT	CASSLQGGWNSPLHF
TRBD2	TRBV10-3	NA	TRBJ2-7	TGTGCCACCGCGGGACTAGCGGGAGGGTACGAGCAGTACTTC	CATAGLAGGYEQYF
TRBD1	TRBV5-1	many	TRBJ1-2	TGCGCCAGCAGCATCGGACAGGGAGATGGCTACACCTTC	CASSIGQGDGYTF
NA	TRBV10-3	NA	TRBJ2-7	TGTGCCATCAGTGACTACCGGGACACAGGAAACTACGAGCAGTACTTC	CAISDYRDTGNYEQYF
NA	TRBV2	NA	TRBJ1-2	TGTGCCAGCAGTGAAGAGTCGGCGGTCAACTATGGCTACACCTTC	CASSEESAVNYGYTF
TRBD1	TRBV2	many	TRBJ1-1	TGTGCCAGCAGTCTAGGGGGCTGGGGCACTGAAGCTTTCTTT	CASSLGGWGTEAFF
TRBD1	TRBV20-1	NA	TRBJ1-1	TGCAGTGCTCGGACAGGGTTAGGGTCCACTGAAGCTTTCTTT	CSARTGLGSTEAFF
TRBD1	TRBV29-1	NA	TRBJ2-7	TGCAGCGGAGTCGGGACAGGGTCATCCGAGCAGTACTTC	CSGVGTGSSEQYF
TRBD2	TRBV29-1	few	TRBJ2-5	TGCAGCGTCAGAGGACTAGCGGGAGACCCAGAGACCCAGTACTTC	CSVRGLAGDPETQYF
NA	TRBV2	NA	TRBJ1-1	TGTGCCAGCAGTGTAAGAAGTGGGACGGAAGCTTTCTTT	CASSVRSGTEAFF
TRBD2	TRBV12-3/TRBV12-4	many	TRBJ2-5	TGTGCCAGCAGTTTCCGGCTAGCGGGACAAGAGACCCAGTACTTC	CASSFRLAGQETQYF
NA	TRBV29-1	few	TRBJ1-1	TGCAGCGTTGAAGGGGGAACAGTTTCCAACACTGAAGCTTTCTTT	CSVEGGTVSNTEAFF
NA	TRBV7-2	NA	TRBJ2-7	TGTGCCAGCAGCTGGAGCGGCTCCTACGAGCAGTACTTC	CASSWSGSYEQYF
NA	TRBV28	NA	TRBJ1-2	TGTGCCGGAGGTGTATCTAACTATGGCTACACCTTC	CAGGVSNYGYTF
TRBD1	TRBV2	NA	TRBJ2-7	TGTGCCAGCCGGACAGGGGAATCCTACGAGCAGTACTTC	CASRTGESYEQYF
TRBD1	TRBV29-1	many	TRBJ1-4	TGCAGCGTTGAAGCACCGACTCCGACAGGGGGCCTAAATGAAAAACTGTTTTTT	CSVEAPTPTGGLNEKLFF
TRBD2	TRBV7-2	many	TRBJ2-7	TGTGCCAGCAGCTTGACGGGACTAGCGGGAGTCAAAGAGCAGTACTTC	CASSLTGLAGVKEQYF
NA	TRBV4-3	NA	TRBJ1-2	TGCGCCAGCAGCCAAGCTACAGCAAATACTAACTATGGCTACACCTTC	CASSQATANTNYGYTF
TRBD2	TRBV4-2	NA	TRBJ2-7	TGTGCCAGCAGCCAAGATCTGGGAGCGGGAGTGTACGAGCAGTACTTC	CASSQDLGAGVYEQYF
NA	TRBV7-2	few	TRBJ2-5	TGTGCCAGCAGCGTGGACGTCAATCAGCCCCAGTACTTC	CASSVDVNQPQYF
TRBD1	TRBV7-6	many	TRBJ1-4	TGTGCCAGCAGCTTAGCCGGGACAGAGAATGAAAAACTGTTTTTT	CASSLAGTENEKLFF
NA	TRBV5-1	many	TRBJ2-7	TGCGCCAGCAGGTTAGGTCAGGGAATCTACGAGCAGTACTTC	CASRLGQGIYEQYF
NA	TRBV27	few	TRBJ1-2	TGTGCCAGCAGTTCGATGGCGGCTAGTCCGGGCTACACCTTC	CASSSMAASPGYTF
TRBD2	TRBV14	NA	TRBJ2-7	TGTGCCAGCAGCCGAGCGGGGCCCTCCGAGCAGTACTTC	CASSRAGPSEQYF
NA	TRBV15	few	TRBJ1-1	TGTGCCACCAGCAGAGGGGTGGGGCTGAACACTGAAGCTTTCTTT	CATSRGVGLNTEAFF
NA	TRBV7-9	NA	TRBJ2-7	TGTGCCAGCAGCGCATACCCCTGGAGAGGGTCAGCCTACGAGCAGTACTTC	CASSAYPWRGSAYEQYF
NA	TRBV11-1	NA	TRBJ1-2	TGTGCCAGCAGCCCCCGGGGGAATAACTATGGCTACACCTTC	CASSPRGNNYGYTF
TRBD1	TRBV19	NA	TRBJ1-2	TGTGCCAGTAGGACGACAGGGGGCTATGGCTACACCTTC	CASRTTGGYGYTF
NA	TRBV11-2	NA	TRBJ1-6	TGTGCCAGCAGCTTGCATCCCGGGGGGCCCCTCCACTTT	CASSLHPGGPLHF
NA	TRBV12-3/TRBV12-4	few	TRBJ1-2	TGTGCCAGCAGTCGTAGGGAGGTTGGCTACACCTTC	CASSRREVGYTF
NA	TRBV7-9	NA	TRBJ2-5	TGTGCCAGCGAGATCTGGGGGACCCAGTACTTC	CASEIWGTQYF
NA	TRBV14	once	TRBJ2-5	TGTGCCAGCAGCCCGATCGGGGGTGGAGAGCAGTACTTC	CASSPIGGGEQYF
NA	TRBV19	NA	TRBJ1-4	TGTGCCAGTTGGTACGATGAAAAACTGTTTTTT	CASWYDEKLFF
NA	TRBV7-9	NA	TRBJ2-7	TGTGCCAGCAGTGTTGGGGCCTACGAGCAGTACTTC	CASSVGAYEQYF